Sequencing of this T cell receptor (beta chain) was carried out in a study of OX40 agonist ivuxolimab in advanced cancers. The assay was immunoSEQ multiplex PCR, and TCRdb's table has in-frame clones only and misses some. The profile shows 70,000 to 95,000 clones, just over 90% of them singletons. Here the sequenced sample was CD4+ or CD8+ T cells sorted from blood, taken in a trial of the OX40 agonist ivuxolimab. The sequence came from an adult with an advanced solid tumor such as melanoma, head and neck, liver or kidney cancer.

The CDR3 sequence: CSVRGSSYNEQFF. CDR3 in DNA: TGCAGCGTTCGCGGCAGCTCCTACAATGAGCAGTTCTTC. The chain has TRBV29-1 and TRBJ2-1; D gene uncertain. V lost 5 bases and J lost 0, with 8 bases in between. The CDR3 is 13 residues long. The germline CDR1 and CDR2 sequences are SQVTM and ANQGSEA.